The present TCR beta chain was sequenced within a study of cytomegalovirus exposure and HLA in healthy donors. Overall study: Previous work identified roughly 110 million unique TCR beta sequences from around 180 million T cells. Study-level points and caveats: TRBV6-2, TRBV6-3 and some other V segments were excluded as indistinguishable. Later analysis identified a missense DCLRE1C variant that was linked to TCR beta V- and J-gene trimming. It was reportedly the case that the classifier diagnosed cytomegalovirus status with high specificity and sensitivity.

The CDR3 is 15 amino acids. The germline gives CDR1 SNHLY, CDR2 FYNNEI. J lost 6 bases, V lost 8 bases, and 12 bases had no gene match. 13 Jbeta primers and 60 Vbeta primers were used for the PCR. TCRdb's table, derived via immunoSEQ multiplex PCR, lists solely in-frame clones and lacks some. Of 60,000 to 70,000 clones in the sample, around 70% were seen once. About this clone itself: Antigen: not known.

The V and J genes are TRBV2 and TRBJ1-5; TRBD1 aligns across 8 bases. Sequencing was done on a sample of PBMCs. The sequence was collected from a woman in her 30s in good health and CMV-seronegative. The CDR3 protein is CASRGRTGNSQPQHF. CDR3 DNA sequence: TGTGCCAGCCGCGGTCGGACAGGGAACAGTCAGCCCCAGCATTTT.